Described below is a single TCR beta chain sequence and its context. Under the authors' procedure: Reference gene primer amplification yielded estimated nucleated cell counts. The assay was immunoSEQ multiplex PCR, and TCRdb's table has in-frame clones only and misses some. V and J calls and clone size are given by that table; D and trimming were obtained from the DNA. This sample has about 50,000 clones, with about 72% found just once. This entry is derived from a study of blood T cell repertoires in COVID-19. Unmatched junction bases numbered 13, after V lost 6 bases and J lost 6 bases. The CDR3 totals 15 residues. The germline CDR1 and CDR2 sequences are MNHEY and SMNVEV (reference sequence).

Source material: PBMCs or T cells enriched from blood (not recorded which). The receptor was derived from a woman aged 45-60 years with acute COVID-19. The chain links TRBV27 to TRBJ1-2; 7 nucleotides line up with TRBD1. In DNA, the CDR3 is TGTGCCAGCAGCCCGGTGCGTCAGGGGGGTAATGGCTACACCTTC. Its protein is CASSPVRQGGNGYTF.